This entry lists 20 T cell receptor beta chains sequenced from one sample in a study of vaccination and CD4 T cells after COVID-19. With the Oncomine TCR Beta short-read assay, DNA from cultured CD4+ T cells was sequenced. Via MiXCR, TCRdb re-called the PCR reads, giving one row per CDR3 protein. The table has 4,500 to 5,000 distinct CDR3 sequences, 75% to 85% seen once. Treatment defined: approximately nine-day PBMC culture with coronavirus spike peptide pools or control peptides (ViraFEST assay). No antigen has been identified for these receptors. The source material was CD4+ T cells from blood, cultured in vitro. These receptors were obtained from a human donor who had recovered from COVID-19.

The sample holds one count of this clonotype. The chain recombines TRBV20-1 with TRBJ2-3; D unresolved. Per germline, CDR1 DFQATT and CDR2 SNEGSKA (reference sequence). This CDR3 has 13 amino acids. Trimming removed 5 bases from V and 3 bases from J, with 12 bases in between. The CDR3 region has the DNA TGCAGTGCTGGAAGAGGATGGACAGATACGCAGTATTTT. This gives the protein CSAGRGWTDTQYF.

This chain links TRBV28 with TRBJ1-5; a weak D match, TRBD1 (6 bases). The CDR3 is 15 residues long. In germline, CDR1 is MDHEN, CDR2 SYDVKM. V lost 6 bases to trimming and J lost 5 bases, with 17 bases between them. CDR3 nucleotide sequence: TGTGCCAGCAGACAACAGGGTGGGCAATATCAGCCCCAGCATTTT. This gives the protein CASRQQGGQYQPQHF.

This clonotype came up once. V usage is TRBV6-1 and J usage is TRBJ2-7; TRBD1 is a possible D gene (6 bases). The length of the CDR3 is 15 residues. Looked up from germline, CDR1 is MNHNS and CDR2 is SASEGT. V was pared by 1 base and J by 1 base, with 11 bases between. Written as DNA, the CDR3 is TGTGCCAGCAGTGAAGGGGGGACACTGTCCTACGAGCAGTACTTC. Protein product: CASSEGGTLSYEQYF.

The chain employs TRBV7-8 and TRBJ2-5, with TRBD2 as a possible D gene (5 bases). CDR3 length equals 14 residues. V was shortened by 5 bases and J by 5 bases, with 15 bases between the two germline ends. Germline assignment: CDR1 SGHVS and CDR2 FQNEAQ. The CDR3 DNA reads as TGTGCCAGCAGCCAGGAGAGGGTGGAGGAGACCCAGTACTTC. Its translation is CASSQERVEETQYF. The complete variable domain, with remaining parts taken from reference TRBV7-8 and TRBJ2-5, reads GAGVSQSPRYKVAKRGQDVALRCDPISGHVSLFWYQQALGQGPEFLTYFQNEAQLDKSGLPSDRFFAERPEGSVSTLKIQRTQQEDSAVYLCASSQERVEETQYFGPGTRLLVL.

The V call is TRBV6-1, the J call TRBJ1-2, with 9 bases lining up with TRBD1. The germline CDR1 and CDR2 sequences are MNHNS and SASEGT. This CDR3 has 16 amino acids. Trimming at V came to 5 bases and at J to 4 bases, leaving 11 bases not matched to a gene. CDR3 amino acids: CASSRGRDRVVYGYTF. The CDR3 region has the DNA TGTGCCAGCAGTCGAGGCCGGGACAGGGTCGTCTATGGCTACACCTTC.

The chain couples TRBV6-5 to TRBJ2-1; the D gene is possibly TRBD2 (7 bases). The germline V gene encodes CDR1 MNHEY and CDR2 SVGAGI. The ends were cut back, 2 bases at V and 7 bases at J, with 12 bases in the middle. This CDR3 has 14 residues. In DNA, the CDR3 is TGTGCCAGCAGTTACAGGGAGGGGGAAAATGAGCAGTTCTTC. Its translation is CASSYREGENEQFF.

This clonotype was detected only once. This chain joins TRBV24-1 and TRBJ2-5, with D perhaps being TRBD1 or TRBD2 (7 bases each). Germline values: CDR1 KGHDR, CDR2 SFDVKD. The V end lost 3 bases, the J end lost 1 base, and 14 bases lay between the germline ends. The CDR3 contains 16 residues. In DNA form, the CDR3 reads TGTGCCACCAGTGATGTGCAGGGGGGGCCCCAAGAGACCCAGTACTTC. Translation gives CATSDVQGGPQETQYF.

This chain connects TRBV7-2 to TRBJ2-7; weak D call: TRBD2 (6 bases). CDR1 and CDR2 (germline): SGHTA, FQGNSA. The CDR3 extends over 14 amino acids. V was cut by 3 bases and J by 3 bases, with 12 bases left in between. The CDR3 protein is CASSLGGIGYEQYF. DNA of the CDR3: TGTGCCAGCAGCTTGGGCGGGATCGGCTACGAGCAGTACTTC.

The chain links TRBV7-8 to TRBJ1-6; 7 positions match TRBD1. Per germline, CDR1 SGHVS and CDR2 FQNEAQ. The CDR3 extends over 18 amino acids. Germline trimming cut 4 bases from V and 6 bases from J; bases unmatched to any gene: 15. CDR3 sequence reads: CASSSQRLGGWSNSPLHF. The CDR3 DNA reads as TGTGCCAGCAGCTCCCAGAGGTTAGGGGGCTGGAGTAATTCACCCCTCCACTTT.

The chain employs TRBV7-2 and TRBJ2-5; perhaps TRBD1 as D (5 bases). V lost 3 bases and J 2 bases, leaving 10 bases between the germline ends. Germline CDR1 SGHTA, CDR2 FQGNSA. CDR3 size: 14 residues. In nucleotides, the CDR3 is TGTGCCAGCAGCTTCAGGCGGACACAAGAGACCCAGTACTTC. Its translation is CASSFRRTQETQYF.

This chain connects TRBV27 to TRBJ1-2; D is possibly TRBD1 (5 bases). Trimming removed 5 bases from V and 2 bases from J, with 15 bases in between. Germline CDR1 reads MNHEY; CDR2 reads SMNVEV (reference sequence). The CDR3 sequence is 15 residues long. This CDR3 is CASSRSGTANYGYTF. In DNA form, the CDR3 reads TGTGCCAGCAGTAGATCCGGGACCGCGAACTATGGCTACACCTTC.

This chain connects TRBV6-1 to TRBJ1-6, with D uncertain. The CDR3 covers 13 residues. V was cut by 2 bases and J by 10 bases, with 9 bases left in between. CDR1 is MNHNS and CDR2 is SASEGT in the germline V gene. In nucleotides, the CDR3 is TGTGCCAGCAGTGAACTGGTCGAATCACCCCTCCACTTT. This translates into CASSELVESPLHF.

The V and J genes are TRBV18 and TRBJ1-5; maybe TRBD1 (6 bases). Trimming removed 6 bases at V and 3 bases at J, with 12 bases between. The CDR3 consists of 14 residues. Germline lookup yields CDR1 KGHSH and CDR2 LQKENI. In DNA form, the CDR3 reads TGTGCCAGCTCCACACAGGGCCCCAATCAGCCCCAGCATTTT. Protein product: CASSTQGPNQPQHF.

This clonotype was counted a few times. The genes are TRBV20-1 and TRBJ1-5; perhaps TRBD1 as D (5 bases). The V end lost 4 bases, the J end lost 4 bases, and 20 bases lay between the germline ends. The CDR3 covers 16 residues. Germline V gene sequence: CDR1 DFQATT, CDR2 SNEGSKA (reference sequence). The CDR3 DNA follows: TGCAGTGCTATTGACAGATCCCTTACGTGGAATCAGCCCCAGCATTTT. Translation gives CSAIDRSLTWNQPQHF.

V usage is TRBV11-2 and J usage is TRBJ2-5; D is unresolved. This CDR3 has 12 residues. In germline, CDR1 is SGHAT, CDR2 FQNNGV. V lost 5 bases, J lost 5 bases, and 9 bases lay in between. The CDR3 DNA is TGTGCCAGCAGCACGTTAGGGGAGACCCAGTACTTC. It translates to CASSTLGETQYF.

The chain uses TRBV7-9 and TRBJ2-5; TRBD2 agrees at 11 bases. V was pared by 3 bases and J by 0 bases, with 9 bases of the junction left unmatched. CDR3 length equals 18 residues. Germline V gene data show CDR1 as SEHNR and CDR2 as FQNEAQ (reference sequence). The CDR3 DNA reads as TGTGCCAGCAGCTTGGTAATAGCGGGGGGGATCGACCAAGAGACCCAGTACTTC. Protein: CASSLVIAGGIDQETQYF.

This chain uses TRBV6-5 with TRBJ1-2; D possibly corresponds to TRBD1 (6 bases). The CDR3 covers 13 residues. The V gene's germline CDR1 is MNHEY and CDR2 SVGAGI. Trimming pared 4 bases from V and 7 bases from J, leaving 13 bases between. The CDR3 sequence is CASSSQGSVGYTF. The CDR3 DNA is TGTGCCAGCAGTTCACAGGGATCGGTTGGCTACACCTTC.

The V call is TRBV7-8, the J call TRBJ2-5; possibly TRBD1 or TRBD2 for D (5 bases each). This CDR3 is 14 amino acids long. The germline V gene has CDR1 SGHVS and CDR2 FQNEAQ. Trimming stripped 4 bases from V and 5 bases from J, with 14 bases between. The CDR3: CASSSLRGAETQYF. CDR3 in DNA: TGTGCCAGCAGCTCCCTTCGGGGCGCCGAGACCCAGTACTTC.

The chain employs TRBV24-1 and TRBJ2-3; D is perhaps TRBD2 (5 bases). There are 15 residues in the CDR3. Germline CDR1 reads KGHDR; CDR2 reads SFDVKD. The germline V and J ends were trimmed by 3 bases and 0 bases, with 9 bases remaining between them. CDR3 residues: CATSDRTVSTDTQYF. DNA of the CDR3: TGTGCCACCAGTGATCGGACTGTTAGCACAGATACGCAGTATTTT.

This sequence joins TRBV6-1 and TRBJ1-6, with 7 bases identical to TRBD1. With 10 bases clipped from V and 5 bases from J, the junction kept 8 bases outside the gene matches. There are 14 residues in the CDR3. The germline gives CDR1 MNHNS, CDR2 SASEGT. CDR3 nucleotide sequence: TGTGCCACTGACCGGGACAGAAATAATTCACCCCTCCACTTT. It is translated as CATDRDRNNSPLHF.